This T cell receptor beta chain was sequenced in a study of blood T cell repertoires in COVID-19 (dated by TCRdb to 2019 to 2021). In terms of the full investigation: Collaborator samples came from the United States, Italy and Spain and covered acute and convalescent phases of COVID-19. The prospective study material was composed of cDNA or gDNA derived from T cells, B-cell-depleted T cells, or PBMCs. Subjects who had been exposed to COVID-19, were actively infected with it, or had recovered from it provided the deeply sampled blood TCRbeta repertoires that made up the dataset. A freely available public database, intended as a resource for researchers studying the immune response to SARS-CoV-2, is where the repertoires were released. Samples were obtained from the ongoing ImmuneRACE study (first 160 participants) and from over a thousand subjects provided by 6 global collaborators. Nearly every sample came with metadata listing a de-identified subject ID, COVID-19 status, age in years and sex. Where HLA class I and class II types were available, the types were taken from metadata supplied by the sample provider, not from assay-based typing. Results the study describes overall, beyond this receptor: Clinical and demographic metadata were provided uncurated, with the amount varying by source and participant.

With regard to this clone: Its cognate antigen has yet to be identified. The sample holds no much larger clone one base away, and base qualities are not on file.

Participants in the prospective study were aged about 18 to 95 years, lived in about two dozen United States geographic areas, and enrolled through a virtual design. In the prospective study, cohorts were assigned on the basis of participant-reported clinical history obtained from a screening survey and a study questionnaire. Exposed participants had been in contact, within 2 weeks of entering the study, with a person who had a PCR-confirmed or clinician-diagnosed case of COVID-19. Mobile phlebotomists in the prospective study collected whole blood, serum and a nasopharyngeal or oropharyngeal swab from every participant. Participants in the prospective study had the option to provide additional blood draws and questionnaires over a roughly 2-month period. Prospective study blood samples were shipped either frozen or at room temperature before DNA extraction. The immunoSEQ Assay, a bias-controlled multiplex PCR, was used to amplify TCRbeta CDR3 regions from genomic DNA. As for the authors' bioinformatics: The number of nucleated cells in each sample was estimated from the amplification of reference gene primers within the assay. To quantify the absolute abundance of each unique TCRbeta CDR3 rearrangement, sequence reads were collapsed and filtered. Productive Simpson clonality was computed per sample as the square root of Simpson's diversity index over productive rearrangements. The table comes from immuneACCESS by way of TCRdb, which keeps in-frame sequences with V and J called. Part of the clones is missing from these tables; in studies checked, under half for an unresolved V gene and the rest for unknown reasons. The V and J calls and the clone size are those of that table, but D and trimming were determined from the DNA. In this sample the table shows 220,000 or so clones, 85% to 90% of which occur a single time. Clones ranked in the top ten supply approximately 15% of the sample.

Sequencing was done on a sample of PBMCs or T cells enriched from blood (not recorded which). The TCR originated in a young man who had been exposed to COVID-19.

The CDR3 reads CASSTGQGYTF. The DNA reads TGTGCCAGTAGTACTGGACAGGGTTACACCTTC. The chain employs TRBV19 and TRBJ1-2, with 8 bases matching TRBD1. CDR1 LNHDA and CDR2 SQIVND were looked up in the germline V gene (reference sequence). V has 4 bases trimmed and J has 11 bases trimmed; junction bases matching no gene number 3. Inclusive of the bounding cysteine and phenylalanine, the CDR3 is 11 residues long. Only the CDR3 region is kept as DNA, spanning 33 bases read in frame from base 1.